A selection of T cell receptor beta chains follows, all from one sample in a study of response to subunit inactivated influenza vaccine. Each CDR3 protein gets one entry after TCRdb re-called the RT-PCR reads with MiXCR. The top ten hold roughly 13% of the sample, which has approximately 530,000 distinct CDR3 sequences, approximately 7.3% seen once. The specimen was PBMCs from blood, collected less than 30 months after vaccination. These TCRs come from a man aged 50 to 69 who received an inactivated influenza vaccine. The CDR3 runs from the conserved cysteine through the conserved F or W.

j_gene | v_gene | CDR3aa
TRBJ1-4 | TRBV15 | CATSRDPASEKLFF
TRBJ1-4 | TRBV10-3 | CAISDRQEGKLFF
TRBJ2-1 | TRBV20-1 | CSAPPTSGGYNEQFF
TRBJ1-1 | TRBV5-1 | CASSEPGQGRAFF
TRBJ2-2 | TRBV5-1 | CASIGQNTGELFF
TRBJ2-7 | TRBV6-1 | CASSPAGIYEQYF
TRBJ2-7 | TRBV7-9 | CASSLDLSYEQYF
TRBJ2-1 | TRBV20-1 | CSAGATSGDYNEQFF
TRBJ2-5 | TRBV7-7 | CASSLGRTSGRGETQYF
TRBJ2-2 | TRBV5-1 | CASSPDRLLVANTGELFF
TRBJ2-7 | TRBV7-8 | CASRRTSGETYEQYF
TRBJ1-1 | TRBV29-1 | CSVETQGAEAFF
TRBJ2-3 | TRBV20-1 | CSARLLRGGGTDTQYF
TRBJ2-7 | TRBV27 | CASSFKQRFYYEQYF
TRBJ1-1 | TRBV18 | CASSASSVNTEAFF
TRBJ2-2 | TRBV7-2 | CASSLVHRAGAGELFF
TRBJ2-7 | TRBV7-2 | CASSLPGLAVYEQYF
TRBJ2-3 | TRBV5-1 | CASSWGSPDTQYF
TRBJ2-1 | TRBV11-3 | CASSSGRGLANNEQFF
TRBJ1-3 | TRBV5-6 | CASSLPRSASSGNTIYF
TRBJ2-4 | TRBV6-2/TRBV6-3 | CASSYRSLAEDSKNIQYF
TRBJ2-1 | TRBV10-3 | CAISLAGVADYSYNEQFF
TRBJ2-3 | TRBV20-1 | CSASGDSTDTQYF
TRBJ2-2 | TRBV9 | CASSVDLAWTGELFF
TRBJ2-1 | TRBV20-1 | CSARDLAGAQDNEQFF
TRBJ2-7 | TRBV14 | CASSQSLAGGGQYF
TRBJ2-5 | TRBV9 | CASSVGSGGGETQYF
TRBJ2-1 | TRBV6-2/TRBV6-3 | CASSWLAGDEQFF
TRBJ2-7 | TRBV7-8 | CASSLMKITYEQYF
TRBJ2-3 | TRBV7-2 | CASSSFGWQDTQYF
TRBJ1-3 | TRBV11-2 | CASSDAGFGNTIYF
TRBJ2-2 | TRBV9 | CASSVPSRELFF
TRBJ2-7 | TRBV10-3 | CAISESGRGGSYEQYF
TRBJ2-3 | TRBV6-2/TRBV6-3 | CASSYTGTAPGQYF
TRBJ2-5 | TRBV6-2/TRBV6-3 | CASSYGMYGQETQYF
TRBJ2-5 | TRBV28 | CASSLWSNQETQYF
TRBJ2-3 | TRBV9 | CASSVDGGSADTQYF
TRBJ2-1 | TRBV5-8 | CASSKARSRSYNEQFF
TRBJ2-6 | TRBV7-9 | CASRSAGANVLTF
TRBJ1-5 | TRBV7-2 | CASSSDRARQPQHF
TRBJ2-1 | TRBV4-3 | CASSQVLPGQGLGNEQFF
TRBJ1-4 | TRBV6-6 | CASSYKWREKLFF
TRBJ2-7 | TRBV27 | CASSEGLANYEQYF
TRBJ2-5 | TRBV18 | CASSPPRETQYF
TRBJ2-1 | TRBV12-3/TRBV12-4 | CASSLTGKGYNEQFF
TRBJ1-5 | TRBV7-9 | CASSHGVQPQHF